These T cell receptor beta chains were read from a single sample in a study of blood T cell repertoires in COVID-19. This table comes from immunoSEQ multiplex PCR, and its TCRdb copy is limited to in-frame clones, with some not included. Counted here are some 190,000 clones, approximately 85% occurring once; the ten biggest clones make up 10% to 11%. Sequenced: peripheral blood. These receptors were taken from a human donor with active or convalescent COVID-19. The donor label of this sample is uncertain. Both conserved end residues are part of each CDR3. D genes are given only for firm matches. Clone size is not always given. Where it is, it says once, few, many or a class for expanded clones.

size,D,V,J,CDR3,DNA
few,.,TRBV30,TRBJ1-2,CAWSVRGWDYGYTF,TGTGCCTGGAGTGTACGGGGATGGGACTATGGCTACACCTTC
.,.,TRBV2,TRBJ1-1,CASLLEGNTEAFF,TGTGCCAGCCTCCTTGAGGGAAACACTGAAGCTTTCTTT
.,.,TRBV9,TRBJ2-5,CASSAGLTQETQYF,TGTGCCAGCAGCGCCGGACTCACCCAAGAGACCCAGTACTTC
.,TRBD1,TRBV28,TRBJ2-1,CASSLGTGGETYNEQFF,TGTGCCAGCAGTTTGGGGACAGGGGGCGAAACCTACAATGAGCAGTTCTTC
.,TRBD1,TRBV2,TRBJ1-2,CASSPDREVLYGYTF,TGTGCCAGCAGCCCTGACAGGGAGGTTCTATATGGCTACACCTTC
.,.,TRBV9,TRBJ1-4,CASSEHLFNEKLFF,TGTGCCAGCAGCGAGCACCTTTTTAATGAAAAACTGTTTTTT
.,TRBD1,TRBV7-6,TRBJ2-7,CASSFDRGGPYEQYF,TGTGCCAGCAGCTTCGACAGGGGTGGGCCTTACGAGCAGTACTTC
many,.,TRBV28,TRBJ1-2,CASHRGDDLWGYTF,TGTGCCAGCCACCGGGGAGATGACCTATGGGGCTACACCTTC
.,TRBD1,TRBV5-1,TRBJ2-1,CASSTRTGGASDEQFF,TGCGCCAGCAGCACCCGGACAGGGGGCGCTTCCGATGAGCAGTTCTTC
.,.,TRBV9,TRBJ2-2,CASAEGTGELFF,TGTGCCAGCGCGGAGGGCACCGGGGAGCTGTTTTTT
once,.,TRBV5-1,TRBJ2-5,CASSYSVAQYF,TGCGCCAGCAGTTATAGTGTGGCCCAGTACTTC
.,TRBD2,TRBV5-6,TRBJ2-1,CASSSGLAGVSYNEQFF,TGTGCCAGCAGTTCTGGACTAGCGGGTGTCTCCTACAATGAGCAGTTCTTC
.,TRBD2,TRBV24-1,TRBJ2-3,CATSEVPSGSLSTDTQYF,TGTGCCACCAGTGAGGTCCCTAGCGGGAGTCTGAGCACAGATACGCAGTATTTT
.,.,TRBV7-3,TRBJ2-3,CASSPRGGLPPSTDTQYF,TGTGCCAGCAGCCCAAGGGGCGGTTTACCCCCCTCCACAGATACGCAGTATTTT
once,.,TRBV5-8,TRBJ2-2,CASADYEGLNTGELFF,TGTGCCAGCGCTGACTATGAGGGATTGAACACCGGGGAGCTGTTTTTT
.,.,TRBV18,TRBJ1-1,CASSPPFGVSVNTEAFF,TGTGCCAGCTCACCACCTTTTGGGGTTAGCGTGAACACTGAAGCTTTCTTT
.,TRBD1,TRBV27,TRBJ1-2,CASSLGTGNYGYTF,TGTGCCAGCAGTTTGGGGACAGGGAACTATGGCTACACCTTC
.,.,TRBV7-6,TRBJ1-3,CASSLERSSGNTIYF,TGTGCCAGCAGCTTAGAAAGGAGCTCTGGAAACACCATATATTTT
.,TRBD1,TRBV29-1,TRBJ2-5,CSLGQGLQETQYF,TGCAGCTTGGGACAGGGACTCCAAGAGACCCAGTACTTC
.,TRBD2,TRBV5-1,TRBJ2-1,CASSLRLAGNNEQFF,TGCGCCAGCAGCTTGAGGCTAGCGGGGAACAATGAGCAGTTCTTC
.,.,TRBV5-4,TRBJ1-2,CASSWGRDSTNYGYTF,TGTGCCAGCAGCTGGGGAAGAGACAGCACTAACTATGGCTACACCTTC
.,.,TRBV9,TRBJ2-3,CASSPVGARDTQYF,TGTGCCAGCAGCCCAGTGGGGGCGCGCGATACGCAGTATTTT
.,TRBD1,TRBV24-1,TRBJ1-1,CATSEPGQGGDTEAFF,TGTGCCACCAGTGAACCTGGACAGGGTGGAGACACTGAAGCTTTCTTT
.,.,TRBV19,TRBJ1-2,CASNSPSGGQNYGYTF,TGTGCCAGTAATTCCCCATCAGGAGGGCAGAACTATGGCTACACCTTC
.,.,TRBV3-1/TRBV3-2,TRBJ2-7,CASSQGVGSGSYEQYF,TGTGCCAGCAGCCAAGGGGTCGGGAGCGGGTCCTACGAGCAGTACTTC
.,TRBD1,TRBV7-9,TRBJ2-1,CASSLFRGKYNEQFF,TGTGCCAGCAGCCTATTCAGGGGGAAGTACAATGAGCAGTTCTTC
few,.,TRBV5-1,TRBJ2-5,CASSVVRGVETQYF,TGCGCCAGCAGCGTCGTCCGCGGGGTGGAGACCCAGTACTTC
.,.,TRBV6-6,TRBJ1-2,CASSQGDYGYTF,TGTGCCAGCAGCCAGGGCGACTATGGCTACACCTTC
once,.,TRBV7-6,TRBJ2-5,CASSLAYGAGEETQYF,TGTGCCAGCAGCTTAGCGTATGGGGCAGGGGAAGAGACCCAGTACTTC
once,.,TRBV4-3,TRBJ2-2,CASSQELASNTGELFF,TGCGCCAGCAGCCAAGAGTTGGCCTCGAACACCGGGGAGCTGTTTTTT
.,TRBD2,TRBV3-1/TRBV3-2,TRBJ2-7,CASSRATSGSSYEQYF,TGTGCCAGCAGCCGGGCTACTAGCGGGAGCTCCTACGAGCAGTACTTC
.,TRBD1,TRBV12-5,TRBJ2-5,CASDTGAPTQETQYF,TGTGCTAGTGATACAGGGGCCCCAACCCAAGAGACCCAGTACTTC
.,TRBD1,TRBV29-1,TRBJ2-3,CSVQDRGQRTDTQYF,TGCAGCGTTCAGGACAGGGGGCAGCGCACAGATACGCAGTATTTT
.,.,TRBV7-3,TRBJ2-7,CASSVGGLAAYEQYF,TGTGCCAGCAGCGTCGGGGGACTGGCGGCCTACGAGCAGTACTTC
.,.,TRBV7-9,TRBJ1-2,CASSSPIGASYGYTF,TGTGCCAGCAGCTCCCCGATAGGGGCTTCCTATGGCTACACCTTC
.,TRBD1,TRBV7-2,TRBJ1-6,CASSGQGGRGRNSPLHF,TGTGCCAGCAGCGGACAGGGGGGTAGAGGTCGAAATTCACCCCTCCACTTT
few,TRBD1,TRBV27,TRBJ2-7,CASSYRGLQRYEQYF,TGTGCCAGCAGTTACAGGGGTCTCCAGAGGTACGAGCAGTACTTC
.,.,TRBV9,TRBJ1-3,CASSVETGNTIYF,TGTGCCAGCAGCGTAGAAACGGGGAACACCATATATTTT
.,.,TRBV5-1,TRBJ1-2,CASSLAAGVNYGYTF,TGCGCCAGCAGCTTGGCCGCGGGGGTTAACTATGGCTACACCTTC
.,.,TRBV7-6,TRBJ2-5,CASSPTGYGQETQYF,TGTGCCAGCAGCCCCACGGGGTACGGACAAGAGACCCAGTACTTC
once,.,TRBV7-6,TRBJ2-5,CASSLGAGSQETQYF,TGTGCCAGCAGCTTAGGGGCCGGGAGCCAAGAGACCCAGTACTTC